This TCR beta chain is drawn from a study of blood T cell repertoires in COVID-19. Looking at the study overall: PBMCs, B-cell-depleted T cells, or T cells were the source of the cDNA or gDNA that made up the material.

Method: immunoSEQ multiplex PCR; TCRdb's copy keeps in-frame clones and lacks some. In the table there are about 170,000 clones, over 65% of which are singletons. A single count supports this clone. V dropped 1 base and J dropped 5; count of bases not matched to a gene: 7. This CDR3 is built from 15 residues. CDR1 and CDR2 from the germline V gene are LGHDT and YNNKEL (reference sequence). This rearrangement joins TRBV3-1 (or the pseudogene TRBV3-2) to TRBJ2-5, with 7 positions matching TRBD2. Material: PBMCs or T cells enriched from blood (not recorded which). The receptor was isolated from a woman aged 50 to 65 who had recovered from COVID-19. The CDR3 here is CASSQGLGGSETQYF. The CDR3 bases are TGTGCCAGCAGCCAAGGATTGGGAGGGAGTGAGACCCAGTACTTC.